This T cell receptor (beta chain) appears in the sequencing data of a study of T cell repertoires in cytomegalovirus infection. About the research overall: The public TCR beta signatures pointed to both CMV infection and matching HLA type. Study findings and constraints: Identification of carriers of CMV plus the relevant HLA was achieved through cumulative public TCR beta family frequency.

This clonotype has a handful of counts. The antigen remains undetermined. The CDR3 spans 13 residues. The germline V gene encodes CDR1 SGDLS and CDR2 YYNGEE. Trimming took off 4 bases at V and 6 bases at J, with 11 bases between the two ends. TCRdb recomputed calls from the reads with MiXCR, one row per CDR3 protein. The sample shows 51,000 or so distinct CDR3 sequences, roughly a fifth of them seen only once. Sequencing was performed on CD8+ T cells from cultured PBMCs, taken from culture after CMV antigen stimulation. The rearrangement uses TRBV9 and TRBJ1-5; D is unresolved. The origin of this receptor is a human donor in good health (CMV status not recorded). Some clones in this sample may be carry-over from other donors' samples. CDR3 residues: CASSRGQAQPQHF. CDR3 DNA sequence: TGTGCCAGCAGCCGGGGTCAGGCTCAGCCCCAGCATTTT. Full variable domain (remainder filled in from reference TRBV9 and TRBJ1-5): DSGVTQTPKHLITATGQRVTLRCSPRSGDLSVYWYQQSLDQGLQFLIQYYNGEERAKGNILERFSAQQFPDLHSELNLSSLELGDSALYFCASSRGQAQPQHFGDGTRLSIL.